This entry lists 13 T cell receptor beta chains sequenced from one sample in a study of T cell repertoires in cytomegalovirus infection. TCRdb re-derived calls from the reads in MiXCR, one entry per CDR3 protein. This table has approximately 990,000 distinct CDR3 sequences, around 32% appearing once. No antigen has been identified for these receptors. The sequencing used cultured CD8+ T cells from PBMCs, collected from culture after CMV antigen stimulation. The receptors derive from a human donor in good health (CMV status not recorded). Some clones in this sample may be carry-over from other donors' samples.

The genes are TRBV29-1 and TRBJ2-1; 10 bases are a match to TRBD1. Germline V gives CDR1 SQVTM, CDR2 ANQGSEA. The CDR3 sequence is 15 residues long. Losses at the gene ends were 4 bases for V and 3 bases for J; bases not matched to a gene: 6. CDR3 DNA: TGCAGCGTTGTCGGGACAGGGGAGGACTACAATGAGCAGTTCTTC. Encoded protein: CSVVGTGEDYNEQFF.

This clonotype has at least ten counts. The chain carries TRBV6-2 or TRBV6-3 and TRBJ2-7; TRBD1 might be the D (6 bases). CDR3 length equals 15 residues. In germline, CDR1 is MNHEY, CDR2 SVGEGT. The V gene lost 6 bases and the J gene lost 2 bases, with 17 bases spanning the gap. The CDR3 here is CASSGTGKGPYEQYV. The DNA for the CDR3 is TGTGCCAGCAGCGGTACAGGGAAGGGGCCCTACGAGCAGTACGTC.

This CDR3 is CASSFEQVSYEQYF. The CDR3 DNA follows: TGTGCCAGCAGTTTTGAACAGGTTTCCTACGAGCAGTACTTC. This sequence joins TRBV28 and TRBJ2-7, with a possible D match to TRBD1 (5 bases). Trimming pared 3 bases from V and 1 base from J, leaving 10 bases between. CDR1 is MDHEN and CDR2 is SYDVKM in the germline V gene. This CDR3 is 14 amino acids long.

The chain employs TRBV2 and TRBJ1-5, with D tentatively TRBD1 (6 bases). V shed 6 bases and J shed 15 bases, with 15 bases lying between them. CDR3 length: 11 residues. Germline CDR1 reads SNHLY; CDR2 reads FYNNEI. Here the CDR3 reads CASRADRTSHF. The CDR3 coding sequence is TGTGCCAGCAGGGCTGACAGGACTTCGCATTTT.

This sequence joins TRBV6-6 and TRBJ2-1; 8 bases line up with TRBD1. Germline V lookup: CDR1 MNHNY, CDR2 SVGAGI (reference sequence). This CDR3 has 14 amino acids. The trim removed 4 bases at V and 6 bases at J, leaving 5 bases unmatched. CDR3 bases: TGTGCCAGCAGTTGGGGACAGGCTCTCAATGAGCAGTTCTTC. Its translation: CASSWGQALNEQFF.

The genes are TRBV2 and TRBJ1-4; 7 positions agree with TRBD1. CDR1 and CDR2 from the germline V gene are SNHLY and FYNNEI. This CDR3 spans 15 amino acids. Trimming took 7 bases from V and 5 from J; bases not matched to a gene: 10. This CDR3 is CASIPSGGINEKLFF. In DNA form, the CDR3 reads TGTGCCAGCATCCCATCAGGGGGAATAAATGAAAAACTGTTTTTT. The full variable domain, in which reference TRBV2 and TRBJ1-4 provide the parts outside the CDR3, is EPEVTQTPSHQVTQMGQEVILRCVPISNHLYFYWYRQILGQKVEFLVSFYNNEISEKSEIFDDQFSVERPDGSNFTLKIRSTKLEDSAMYFCASIPSGGINEKLFFGSGTQLSVL.

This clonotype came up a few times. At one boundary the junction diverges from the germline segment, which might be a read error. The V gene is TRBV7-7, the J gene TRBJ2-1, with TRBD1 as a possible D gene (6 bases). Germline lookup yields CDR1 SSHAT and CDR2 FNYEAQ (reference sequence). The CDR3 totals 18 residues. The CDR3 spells CASSLGPRGGSSYNEQFF. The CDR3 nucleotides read TGTGCTAGCAGCTTAGGCCCTAGAGGGGGAAGCTCCTACAATGAGCAGTTCTTC.

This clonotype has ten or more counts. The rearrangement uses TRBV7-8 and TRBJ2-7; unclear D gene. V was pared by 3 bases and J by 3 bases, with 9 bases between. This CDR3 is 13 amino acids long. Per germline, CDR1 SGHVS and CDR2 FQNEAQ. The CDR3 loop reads CASSLEKIYEQYV. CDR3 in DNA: TGTGCCAGCAGCTTGGAAAAGATCTACGAGCAGTACGTC.

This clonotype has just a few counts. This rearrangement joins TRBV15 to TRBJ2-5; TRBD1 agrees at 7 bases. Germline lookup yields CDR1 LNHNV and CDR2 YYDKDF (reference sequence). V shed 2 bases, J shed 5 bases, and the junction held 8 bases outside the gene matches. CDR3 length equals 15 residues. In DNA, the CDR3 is TGTGCCACCAGCAGAACCCAGGGGGATCGGGAGACCCAGTACTTC. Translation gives CATSRTQGDRETQYF.

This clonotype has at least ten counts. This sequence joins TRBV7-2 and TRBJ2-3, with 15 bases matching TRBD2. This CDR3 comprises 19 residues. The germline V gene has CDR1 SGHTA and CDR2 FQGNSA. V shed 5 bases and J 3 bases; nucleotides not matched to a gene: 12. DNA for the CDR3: TGTGCCAGCAGCCTCCAAGGACTAGCGGGGGGGTCTACAACAGATACGCAGTATTTT. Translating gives CASSLQGLAGGSTTDTQYF.

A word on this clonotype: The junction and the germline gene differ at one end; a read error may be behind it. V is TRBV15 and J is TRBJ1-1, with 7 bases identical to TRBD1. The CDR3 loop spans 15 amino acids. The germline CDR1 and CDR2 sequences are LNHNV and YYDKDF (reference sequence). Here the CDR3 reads CATGRDRDRNTEAFF. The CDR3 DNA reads TGTGCCACCGGCAGAGATCGGGACAGGAACACTGAAGCTTTCTTT. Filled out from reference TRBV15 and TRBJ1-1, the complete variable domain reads DAMVIQNPRYQVTQFGKPVTLSCSQTLNHNVMYWYQQKSSQAPKLLFHYYDKDFNNEADTPDNFQSRRPNTSFCFLDIRSPGLGDTAMYLCATGRDRDRNTEAFFGQGTRLTVV.

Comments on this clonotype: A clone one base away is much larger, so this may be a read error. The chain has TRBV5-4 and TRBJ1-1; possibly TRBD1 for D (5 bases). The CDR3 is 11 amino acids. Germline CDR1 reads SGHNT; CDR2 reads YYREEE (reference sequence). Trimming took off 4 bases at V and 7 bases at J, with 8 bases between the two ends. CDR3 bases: TGTGCCAGCAGCATGGGGGTTGAAGCTTTCTTT. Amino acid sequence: CASSMGVEAFF. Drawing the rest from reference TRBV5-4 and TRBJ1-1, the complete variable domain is ETGVTQSPTHLIKTRGQQVTLRCSSQSGHNTVSWYQQALGQGPQFIFQYYREEENGRGNFPPRFSGLQFPNYSSELNVNALELDDSALYLCASSMGVEAFFGQGTRLTVV.

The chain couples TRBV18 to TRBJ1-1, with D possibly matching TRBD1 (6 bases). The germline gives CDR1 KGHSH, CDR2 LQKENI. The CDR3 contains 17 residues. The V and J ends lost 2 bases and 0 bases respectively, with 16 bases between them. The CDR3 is CASSPNRGHYMNTEAFF. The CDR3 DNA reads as TGTGCCAGCTCACCAAATCGGGGACATTATATGAACACTGAAGCTTTCTTT.